These T cell receptor beta chains were read from a single sample in a study of Ad26.COV2.S vaccination and SARS-CoV-2 variants. Method: immunoSEQ multiplex PCR; TCRdb's copy keeps in-frame clones and lacks some. The sample comprises 350,000 to 500,000 clones, about 90% of which are singletons, and less than 5.5% rests with the top ten. The sample in question was peripheral blood, obtained in a trial of Ad26.COV2.S vaccine versus placebo. All receptors derive from a person between 18 and 65 years old who received the Ad26.COV2.S COVID-19 vaccine or a placebo. CDR3s include the opening cysteine and the closing phenylalanine or tryptophan. The order of the fields is V gene, clone size, D gene, J gene, CDR3 DNA, CDR3 protein. The D gene is left open where the match is weak. Clone size, where shown, is once, few, many, or a class for clones that have expanded.

>TRBV3-1/TRBV3-2|few|NA|TRBJ2-7
TGTGCCAGCAGGCGCGGACCTCGCTCCTCCTACGAGCAGTACTTC
CASRRGPRSSYEQYF
>TRBV12-3/TRBV12-4|NA|TRBD1|TRBJ2-1
TGTGCCAGCAGCCCTACGGACAGGGGAGAGCAGTTCTTC
CASSPTDRGEQFF
>TRBV4-2|NA|TRBD2|TRBJ2-7
TGTGCCAGCAGCCAAGCGGGGGGGACTGGGGACTACGAGCAGTACTTC
CASSQAGGTGDYEQYF
>TRBV7-9|NA|TRBD2|TRBJ2-4
TGTGCCAGCAGCTTAGTTGGCGGGGGAGCCAAAAACATTCAGTACTTC
CASSLVGGGAKNIQYF
>TRBV28|NA|NA|TRBJ1-5
TGTGCCAGCAGTTTTGGGCAGGGGTACCAGCCCCAGCATTTT
CASSFGQGYQPQHF
>TRBV18|once|TRBD1|TRBJ2-1
TGTGCCAGCTCACCTCAGTGGGACAGGGGAGATCAGTTCTTC
CASSPQWDRGDQFF
>TRBV12-5|NA|TRBD2|TRBJ2-1
TGTGCTAGTGGTTTGCCGTTAGCGGGAGGGACCTACAATGAGCAGTTCTTC
CASGLPLAGGTYNEQFF
>TRBV19|NA|NA|TRBJ2-3
TGTGCCAGTAGTATCTTAGCGGGCACAGATACGCAGTATTTT
CASSILAGTDTQYF
>TRBV5-1|few|NA|TRBJ2-2
TGCGCCAGCAGCTTGCCCAGTGTTCCTCGGCCGGGGAACACCGGGGAGCTGTTTTTT
CASSLPSVPRPGNTGELFF
>TRBV30|NA|NA|TRBJ2-6
TGTGCCTGCCCTCAGGGCTCCCTCTCTGGGGCCAACGTCCTGACTTTC
CACPQGSLSGANVLTF
>TRBV28|NA|NA|TRBJ2-7
TGTGCCAGCAGAACCCCCCACATCAAGGAGATAGGGAACTCCTACGAGCAGTACTTC
CASRTPHIKEIGNSYEQYF
>TRBV18|NA|TRBD1|TRBJ2-7
TGTGCCAGCTCAGTCACCGGGACAGGGGTCGGGGAGCAGTACTTC
CASSVTGTGVGEQYF
>TRBV7-8|NA|NA|TRBJ2-7
TGTGCCAGCAGCTTCAGTAACCTGCTCCTGGACGAGCAGTACTTC
CASSFSNLLLDEQYF
>TRBV24-1|NA|NA|TRBJ2-3
TGTGCCACCAGTGATGAGGGGGGAACGCAGTATTTT
CATSDEGGTQYF
>TRBV11-1|once|TRBD2|TRBJ2-7
TGTGCCAGCAGCCCCGGGACTAGCTTCAACGAGCAGTACTTC
CASSPGTSFNEQYF
>TRBV27|NA|NA|TRBJ2-5
TGTGCCAGCAGTCTTTTAGGGCAAGAGACCCAGTACTTC
CASSLLGQETQYF
>TRBV7-2|NA|NA|TRBJ1-2
TGTGCCAGCAGCTTAGTCCTGGCGGGATCCTATGGCTACACCTTC
CASSLVLAGSYGYTF
>TRBV2|NA|NA|TRBJ2-7
TGTGCCAGCAGTGCGTCAGCGGCCGCCCTCGTCGAGCAGTACTTC
CASSASAAALVEQYF
>TRBV5-1|NA|NA|TRBJ2-5
TGCGCCAGCAGCTTGGGTGGGGGCCAAGAGACCCAGTACTTC
CASSLGGGQETQYF
>TRBV28|NA|NA|TRBJ1-5
TGTGCCAGCAGGCCGGAGCTCGACCATCAGCCCCAGCATTTT
CASRPELDHQPQHF
>TRBV18|NA|NA|TRBJ2-7
TGTGCCAGCTCACCACCGGTTCAGGGGCCTTACGAGCAGTACTTC
CASSPPVQGPYEQYF
>TRBV28|once|NA|TRBJ2-7
TGTGCCAGCAGCCCAGACACGGTCGCCTACGAGCAGTACTTC
CASSPDTVAYEQYF
>TRBV28|NA|TRBD2|TRBJ2-1
TGTGCCAGCAGACCAACCGGGACTAGCGACTACAATGAGCAGTTCTTC
CASRPTGTSDYNEQFF
>TRBV7-9|NA|TRBD2|TRBJ2-7
TGTGCCAGCAGCACTATCGGGGGACTAGCGACCAACGAGCAGTACTTC
CASSTIGGLATNEQYF
>TRBV7-9|NA|TRBD1|TRBJ2-7
TGTGCCAGCAGCCGGGGACAGCGCGTTAGGGGCGAGCAGTACTTC
CASSRGQRVRGEQYF
>TRBV12-3/TRBV12-4|NA|NA|TRBJ2-5
TGTGCCAGCAGTTTTTACGTAGAGACCCAGTACTTC
CASSFYVETQYF
>TRBV11-2|NA|TRBD1|TRBJ2-5
TGTGCCAGCAGCTTGGGAACGACTGGACAGGACCAAGAGACCCAGTACTTC
CASSLGTTGQDQETQYF
>TRBV11-2|NA|TRBD1|TRBJ2-7
TGTGCCAGCAGCTTAGGGGGGACAGGGAGTTACGAGCAGTACTTC
CASSLGGTGSYEQYF
>TRBV28|NA|TRBD1|TRBJ2-7
TGTGCCACCCTCCCCACCGGACAGGGGTTTGACGAGCAGTACTTC
CATLPTGQGFDEQYF
>TRBV6-4|NA|NA|TRBJ2-2
TGTGCCAGCAGTGATGGGACTCGGCCCGGGGAGCTGTTTTTT
CASSDGTRPGELFF
>TRBV24-1|NA|TRBD2|TRBJ2-1
TGTGCCACCAGTGACACTAGCGGGGGCTCCTACAATGAGCAGTTCTTC
CATSDTSGGSYNEQFF
>TRBV9|NA|NA|TRBJ2-2
TGTGCCAGCAGCGTTCGACTAAGCGAAGCGAACACCGGGGAGCTGTTTTTT
CASSVRLSEANTGELFF
>TRBV27|NA|TRBD2|TRBJ2-7
TGTGCCAGCAGTTTGTTAGCGGGAGTCTTCGGGGAGCAGTACTTC
CASSLLAGVFGEQYF
>TRBV4-3|NA|NA|TRBJ2-1
TGCGCCAGCAGCCAAGATAGAGATAGGTACAATGAGCAGTTCTTC
CASSQDRDRYNEQFF
>TRBV5-4|once|NA|TRBJ2-2
TGTGCCAGCAGCTTGGAACTGAACACCGGGGAGCTGTTTTTT
CASSLELNTGELFF
>TRBV24-1|NA|TRBD2|TRBJ2-3
TGTGCCACCAGTGATTTTCGGCTGACTAGCGGGACTCGAACAGATACGCAGTATTTT
CATSDFRLTSGTRTDTQYF
>TRBV2|NA|TRBD2|TRBJ2-5
TGTGCCAGCAGTGAAGGAGCGGGAGTTGAAGAGACCCAGTACTTC
CASSEGAGVEETQYF
>TRBV7-3|once|TRBD2|TRBJ2-3
TGTGCCAGCACTCCCCGGGGGGGGTCGCTGGCAGATACGCAGTATTTT
CASTPRGGSLADTQYF
>TRBV18|NA|NA|TRBJ1-4
TGTGCCAGCTCACCCCGTGAGGCCGCAACTAATGAAAAACTGTTTTTT
CASSPREAATNEKLFF
>TRBV5-1|NA|TRBD1|TRBJ2-2
TGCGCCAGCCAGACAGGGGCCACCGGGGAGCTGTTTTTT
CASQTGATGELFF
>TRBV2|NA|TRBD1|TRBJ1-5
TGTGCCAGCAGTAAGGACAGGGGCAATCAGCCCCAGCATTTT
CASSKDRGNQPQHF
>TRBV29-1|NA|TRBD1|TRBJ1-1
TGCAGCGTGGGAGGACAGGGCACTGAAGCTTTCTTT
CSVGGQGTEAFF
>TRBV7-9|NA|NA|TRBJ2-1
TGTGCCAGCAGCTCCCTGGGACGGAACTACAATGAGCAGTTCTTC
CASSSLGRNYNEQFF
>TRBV18|NA|NA|TRBJ2-7
TGTGCCAGCTCACCAGGAACGGGGCAGGGGATCTACGAGCAGTACTTC
CASSPGTGQGIYEQYF
>TRBV7-3|NA|NA|TRBJ2-3
TGTGCCAGCAGCTTAGCGCTGAAAGGGGATACGCAGTATTTT
CASSLALKGDTQYF